This TCR beta chain stems from a study of blood T cell repertoires in COVID-19. At the level of the study: In each case, the material was cDNA or gDNA derived from T cells, B-cell-depleted T cells, or PBMCs.

V lost 6 bases and J 7 bases, leaving 12 bases between the germline ends. The CDR3 runs to 12 residues. Germline CDR1 and CDR2: SEHNR and FQNEAQ (reference sequence). Clones were read by immunoSEQ multiplex PCR, and TCRdb kept only the in-frame ones, dropping some. The sample lists about 260,000 clones, 70% to 85% occurring once. Source material: peripheral blood. V is TRBV7-9 and J is TRBJ1-1, with D perhaps matching TRBD1 (5 bases). This sequence originates from a woman aged 80 or older with acute or convalescent COVID-19. DNA for the CDR3: TGTGCCAGCAGTTACCAGGGCCTTGAAGCTTTCTTT. Its translation: CASSYQGLEAFF.